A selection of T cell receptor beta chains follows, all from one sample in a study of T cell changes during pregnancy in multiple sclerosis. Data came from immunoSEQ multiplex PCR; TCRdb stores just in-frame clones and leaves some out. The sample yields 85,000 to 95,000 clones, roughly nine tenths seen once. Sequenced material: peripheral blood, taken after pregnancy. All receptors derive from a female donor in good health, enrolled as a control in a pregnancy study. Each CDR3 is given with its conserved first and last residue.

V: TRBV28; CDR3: CASSPGGTSNTEAFF
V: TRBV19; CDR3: CASRRDPSYEQYF
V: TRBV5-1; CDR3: CASSLESADSPLHF
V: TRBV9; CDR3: CASSVGLAGGAGSGTGELFF
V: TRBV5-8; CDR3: CASGLDQPTEAFF
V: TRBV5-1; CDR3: CASSRGSGNTIYF
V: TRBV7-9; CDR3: CASSIGTNNEQFF
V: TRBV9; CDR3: CASSVDGASGQPQHF
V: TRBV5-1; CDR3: CASSRDGTGWSYEQYF
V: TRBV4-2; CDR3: CASSQDTGSSYNSPLHF
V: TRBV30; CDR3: CAWTLNQGIQETQYF
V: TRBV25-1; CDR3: CASTGTESSPLHF
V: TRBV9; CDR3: CASSVGTASYEQYF
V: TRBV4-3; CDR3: CASSQETASNYGYTF
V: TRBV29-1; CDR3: CSVIKGRDRGQDEQYF
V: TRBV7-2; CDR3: CASSLVGAGDTQYF
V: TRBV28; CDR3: CASRSQGSYEQYF
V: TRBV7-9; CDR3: CASSPIGEVSAFF
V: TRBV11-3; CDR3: CASSEQGGSSYEQYF
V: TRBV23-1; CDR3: CASSTLRTGQNTEAFF
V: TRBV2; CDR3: CASIFTASTTQYF
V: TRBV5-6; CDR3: CASSIEYSTYEQYF
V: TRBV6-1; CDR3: CASSEAGGTQETQYF
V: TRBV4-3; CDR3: CASSQDLRQSYNEQFF
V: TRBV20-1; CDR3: CSALSGNTIYF
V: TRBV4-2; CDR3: CASSQDMSYSNQPQHF
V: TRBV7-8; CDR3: CASSLGGSGGADTQYF
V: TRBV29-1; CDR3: CSVEDTAGHEQYF
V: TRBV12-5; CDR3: CASDKTGGTGELFF
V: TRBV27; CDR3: CASSPGLAYEQYF
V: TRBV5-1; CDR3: CASSLDGGTGIQYF
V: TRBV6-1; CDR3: CASSERRGGPGELFF
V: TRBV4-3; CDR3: CASSQSTGRPDRYEQYF
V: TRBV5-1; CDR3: CASSLGTSGGGQQFF
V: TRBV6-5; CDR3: CASSPGDGYTF
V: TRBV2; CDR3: CASGGAGHATYEQYF
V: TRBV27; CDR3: CASSPPGSGNQPQHF
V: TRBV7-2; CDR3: CASSLSPANYGYTF
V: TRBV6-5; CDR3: CANSKARGDTEAFF
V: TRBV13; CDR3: CASSFGGHTGELFF
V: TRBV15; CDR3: CATSREQGGRGEKLFF
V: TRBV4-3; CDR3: CASSPRRDTEAFF
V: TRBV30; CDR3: CAWGDSSGANVLTF
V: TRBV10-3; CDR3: CAIGLAGGNEQFF
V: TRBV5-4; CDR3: CASSLGLAGVPPYF
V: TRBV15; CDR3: CATSRGRAGGSEKLFF